The rows below give T cell receptor beta chains drawn from one sample of a study of blood T cell repertoires in COVID-19. TCRdb's table, derived via immunoSEQ multiplex PCR, lists solely in-frame clones and lacks some. The table includes 280,000 or so clones, roughly 89% detected once. Sequencing was performed on PBMCs or T cells enriched from blood (not recorded which). The receptors were gathered from a woman under 30 with acute COVID-19. CDR3s include the opening cysteine and the closing phenylalanine or tryptophan. D genes are given only for firm matches. Some rows mark clone size as missing; the rest say once, few, many or name a class of expanded clone.

abundance,j_gene,d_gene,v_gene,CDR3nt,CDR3aa
NA,TRBJ1-6,NA,TRBV5-1,TGCGCCAGCAGCCCAGGGCAGGGTGGCAATTCACCCCTCCACTTT,CASSPGQGGNSPLHF
NA,TRBJ2-7,TRBD2,TRBV7-2,TGTGCCAGCAGCTTACTAGCGGGAGGGCGGGATGAGCAGTACTTC,CASSLLAGGRDEQYF
NA,TRBJ2-2,NA,TRBV9,TGTGCCAGCAGCTCCCTGGCCCACACCGGGGAGCTGTTTTTT,CASSSLAHTGELFF
NA,TRBJ2-3,TRBD2,TRBV7-2,TGTGCCAGCGGCAACCAAGCGGGAGTGGCAGATACGCAGTATTTT,CASGNQAGVADTQYF
NA,TRBJ2-7,TRBD1,TRBV30,TGTGCCTGTAACCGACAGGGTGGGGTCTACGAGCAGTACTTC,CACNRQGGVYEQYF
NA,TRBJ2-4,TRBD1,TRBV5-4,TGTGCCAGCAGCTTGCTAGGGGGCAGCGACAAAAACATTCAGTACTTC,CASSLLGGSDKNIQYF
NA,TRBJ1-3,TRBD1,TRBV28,TGTGCCAGCAGTTCGTACAGGGGGAAAGGACCCTCTGGAAACACCATATATTTT,CASSSYRGKGPSGNTIYF
NA,TRBJ1-1,NA,TRBV7-9,TGTGCCAGCAGCCGGCGGGAGGGGTATCGAGCTTTCTTT,CASSRREGYRAFF
once,TRBJ2-7,NA,TRBV6-1,TGTGCCAGCAGTGACCCAGACTCAGACAGGTACTACGAGCAGTACTTC,CASSDPDSDRYYEQYF
NA,TRBJ2-4,TRBD1,TRBV28,TGTGCCAGCAGCTCTCCGCAGGGGGCTCGAGGGGCCAAAAACATTCAGTACTTC,CASSSPQGARGAKNIQYF
NA,TRBJ1-1,TRBD1,TRBV4-2,TGTGCCAGCAGCCAAGATCAGGGAGCAGGGGGTAGCATGAACACTGAAGCTTTCTTT,CASSQDQGAGGSMNTEAFF
NA,TRBJ2-7,NA,TRBV19,TGTGCCAGTAGAGAACGGACTGCCTCCTACGAGCAGTACTTC,CASRERTASYEQYF
once,TRBJ2-1,TRBD2,TRBV19,TGTGCCAGTAGTACCGGGACTAGCGGGAAGAATGAGCAGTTCTTC,CASSTGTSGKNEQFF
NA,TRBJ1-5,NA,TRBV6-2/TRBV6-3,TGTGCCAGCAGTAAACCAGGTTCTCAGCCCCAGCATTTT,CASSKPGSQPQHF
NA,TRBJ1-5,NA,TRBV2,TGTGCCAGCAGTGAGGACAGAAGAGATCAGCCCCAGCATTTT,CASSEDRRDQPQHF
NA,TRBJ2-1,NA,TRBV7-8,TGTGCCAGCAGCTTCCGACTAGTAGGGTCCTACAATGAGCAGTTCTTC,CASSFRLVGSYNEQFF
NA,TRBJ2-3,TRBD2,TRBV24-1,TGTGCCACCAGTGATCAACCGCCCCGACGCGGGAGGGATACGCAGTATTTT,CATSDQPPRRGRDTQYF
NA,TRBJ2-2,NA,TRBV15,TGTGCCACCCTGGACAGATCGAACACCGGGGAGCTGTTTTTT,CATLDRSNTGELFF
NA,TRBJ2-2,NA,TRBV30,TGTGCCTGGACCCGGAGCCCAACCGGGGAGCTGTTTTTT,CAWTRSPTGELFF
NA,TRBJ2-4,TRBD1,TRBV5-6,TGTGCCAGCTGGACAGGGGGCCTAGCCAAAAACATTCAGTACTTC,CASWTGGLAKNIQYF
NA,TRBJ1-2,NA,TRBV5-8,TGTGCCAGCAGCTTGGAGGAGGTCTCAGTGGTCTATGGCTACACCTTC,CASSLEEVSVVYGYTF
NA,TRBJ2-5,NA,TRBV28,TGTGCCAGCAGTTTCGTTCCCCCAGACAGCTACCTCGGAGTGGAAGAGACCCAGTACTTC,CASSFVPPDSYLGVEETQYF
NA,TRBJ2-7,TRBD1,TRBV5-6,TGTGCCAGCAGCCGATTCGGACAGGGCTCCTACGAGCAGTACTTC,CASSRFGQGSYEQYF
NA,TRBJ1-5,NA,TRBV12-5,TGTGCTAGTGGTTTGGGAGTAACAGAAAATTCGCCCCAGCATTTT,CASGLGVTENSPQHF
NA,TRBJ2-1,TRBD1,TRBV27,TGTGCCACCATGGAGTACGGGACAGGGTATCGCAATGAGCAGTTCTTC,CATMEYGTGYRNEQFF
NA,TRBJ1-1,NA,TRBV4-3,TGCGCCAGCAGCCAAGTCGAGGGTTTTGAAGCTTTCTTT,CASSQVEGFEAFF
NA,TRBJ1-1,TRBD1,TRBV6-5,TGTGCCAGCAGCACAGGGGCCGACACTGAAGCTTTCTTT,CASSTGADTEAFF
NA,TRBJ2-5,TRBD2,TRBV2,TGTGCCAGCAGTGACTCCACTAGCGTACAAGAGACCCAGTACTTC,CASSDSTSVQETQYF
few,TRBJ1-4,NA,TRBV2,TGTGCCAGCAGTGAGTGGACAGTAAATGAAAAACTGTTTTTT,CASSEWTVNEKLFF
NA,TRBJ1-1,NA,TRBV7-8,TGTGCCAGCAGCCGCCGGCAGGGTAAGAACACTGAAGCTTTCTTT,CASSRRQGKNTEAFF
NA,TRBJ1-4,NA,TRBV25-1,TGTGCCAGCAGTGAGGCCGGGCAGGGCGCTGAAAAACTGTTTTTT,CASSEAGQGAEKLFF
once,TRBJ2-1,TRBD2,TRBV6-2/TRBV6-3,TGTGCCAGCAGTTACTCGTGGGGAGGGGCTAATGAGCAGTTCTTC,CASSYSWGGANEQFF
NA,TRBJ2-7,TRBD1,TRBV12-5,TGTGCTAGTGGTGATGGACAGGGAGTCATCTACGAGCAGTACTTC,CASGDGQGVIYEQYF
NA,TRBJ1-3,NA,TRBV5-8,TGTGCCAGCAGCCGAGGGGACACCCGCTCTGGAAACACCATATATTTT,CASSRGDTRSGNTIYF
once,TRBJ1-1,TRBD1,TRBV15,TGTGCCACCAGCAGGGGGACAGGGGAGTCCCTGAACACTGAAGCTTTCTTT,CATSRGTGESLNTEAFF
NA,TRBJ1-4,NA,TRBV19,TGTGCCAGTAGTATACTAGGACGGGGGATCGATGAAAAACTGTTTTTT,CASSILGRGIDEKLFF
NA,TRBJ2-7,NA,TRBV6-2/TRBV6-3,TGTGCCAGCAGTAAGAACACAGGTTCCTACGAGCAGTACTTC,CASSKNTGSYEQYF
NA,TRBJ2-2,NA,TRBV28,TGTGCCAGCAACCCCACTAGTTCCGGCGGGGAGCTGTTTTTT,CASNPTSSGGELFF
once,TRBJ1-1,NA,TRBV18,TGTGCCAGCTCAGGGGGCGACGGAACTGAAGCTTTCTTT,CASSGGDGTEAFF
NA,TRBJ1-4,NA,TRBV28,TGTGCCAGCAGTTTAGGACAGCTATTATATAATGAAAAACTGTTTTTT,CASSLGQLLYNEKLFF
NA,TRBJ2-4,TRBD1,TRBV6-2/TRBV6-3,TGTGCCAGCAGCCCGGAGTATAGGGACAGCGAGTACTTC,CASSPEYRDSEYF
NA,TRBJ1-2,TRBD1,TRBV5-4,TGTGCCAGCAGCTTCCCCGGGACAGGGCGTAACTATGGCTACACCTTC,CASSFPGTGRNYGYTF
NA,TRBJ1-1,NA,TRBV9,TGTGCCAGCAGCTTCCGGCCGGACAGTAGCCTCATGAACACTGAAGCTTTCTTT,CASSFRPDSSLMNTEAFF
NA,TRBJ2-3,TRBD2,TRBV15,TGTGCCACCAGCGCCAGAGCGGGAGCGACAGATACGCAGTATTTT,CATSARAGATDTQYF
NA,TRBJ1-2,NA,TRBV28,TGTGCCAGCGCTTCACCGCATGGGGGGGTCTATGGCTACACCTTC,CASASPHGGVYGYTF
NA,TRBJ1-6,NA,TRBV30,TGTGCCTGGGTCCATTCTAAGGGGCGAAATTCACCCCTCCACTTT,CAWVHSKGRNSPLHF
few,TRBJ2-6,NA,TRBV19,TGTGCCAGTAGTACACAGGGCTCTGGGGCCAACGTCCTGACTTTC,CASSTQGSGANVLTF
NA,TRBJ2-3,TRBD2,TRBV19,TGTGCCAGTAGTATAGAAGGGCTAGGGACTAGCAGTCGGTATTTT,CASSIEGLGTSSRYF
NA,TRBJ2-1,NA,TRBV6-5,TGTGCCAGCAGTACTATCACCCGGGATGAGCAGTTCTTC,CASSTITRDEQFF
NA,TRBJ2-3,NA,TRBV7-9,TGTGCCAGCAGCTTAGATTTCCTAGATCAACATGATACGCAGTATTTT,CASSLDFLDQHDTQYF
NA,TRBJ1-5,NA,TRBV27,TGTGCCAGCAGTAAAGGGGTAAGCAATCAGCCCCAGCATTTT,CASSKGVSNQPQHF
NA,TRBJ1-1,TRBD1,TRBV25-1,TGTGCCAGCAGTGAAGGGACAGGGTTGAACACTGAAGCTTTCTTT,CASSEGTGLNTEAFF
NA,TRBJ2-7,TRBD1,TRBV4-2,TGTGCCAACAACCGACAGGGCAACTACGAGCAGTACTTC,CANNRQGNYEQYF
NA,TRBJ1-2,TRBD1,TRBV4-1,TGCGCCAGCAGCCAGTCGGGACAGGTCGGCTACACCTTC,CASSQSGQVGYTF
NA,TRBJ2-1,TRBD1,TRBV7-9,TGTGCCAGCAGTTACCCGGGACAGGGTAACGAGCAGTTCTTC,CASSYPGQGNEQFF
once,TRBJ2-1,TRBD1,TRBV29-1,TGCAGCGTTGGCAGGGACAGAGTTTACTACAATGAGCAGTTCTTC,CSVGRDRVYYNEQFF
NA,TRBJ2-1,NA,TRBV6-5,TGTGCCAGCAGTTATAGGGGGGGGGATGAGCAGTTCTTC,CASSYRGGDEQFF
NA,TRBJ1-4,NA,TRBV5-1,TGCGCCAGCAGCCCGGGTCAGGGATCGGCTAATGAAAAACTGTTTTTT,CASSPGQGSANEKLFF
NA,TRBJ2-1,TRBD2,TRBV4-3,TGCGCCAGCAGCCAAGCTAGCGGGAGTATAACCATTCGATCCGAGCAGTTCTTC,CASSQASGSITIRSEQFF